Below, one T cell receptor (beta chain) is given with its context. Its antigen is undetermined. The data were taken from a study of cytomegalovirus exposure and HLA in healthy donors. Study-wide results and caveats: Segments of the TCR beta V type were, in most cases, productive about 87% or about 30% of the time in an earlier analysis. In a later analysis, compared with equally common non-associated chains, HLA-associated beta chains were more expanded.

The germline gives CDR1 SGHTA, CDR2 FQGTGA. V shed 5 bases, J shed 3 bases, and the junction held 5 bases outside the gene matches. CDR3 length: 14 amino acids. The primer mix had 60 Vbeta and 13 Jbeta primers. How the authors handled the data: Per a later analysis, the number of unique TCR beta chains was around 80 million, of which around 9.9 million were shared. Sequencing used immunoSEQ multiplex PCR; TCRdb keeps in-frame clones, though not all of them. V and J calls and clone size are those listed in that table; D and trimming were worked out from the DNA. The sample holds about 73,000 clones; roughly 69% are singletons and the top ten take under 7.5%.

This sequence joins TRBV7-3 and TRBJ1-1; 8 bases are shared with TRBD1. The clonotype was recovered from a woman aged 45-60 years in good health and CMV-seropositive. Sequenced sample: PBMCs. CDR3 sequence: CASSPQGEDTEAFF. CDR3 DNA sequence: TGTGCCAGCAGCCCACAGGGGGAGGACACTGAAGCTTTCTTT. Full variable domain (remainder filled in from reference TRBV7-3 and TRBJ1-1): GAGVSQTPSNKVTEKGKYVELRCDPISGHTALYWYRQSLGQGPEFLIYFQGTGAADDSGLPNDRFFAVRPEGSVSTLKIQRTERGDSAVYLCASSPQGEDTEAFFGQGTRLTVV.